This TCR beta chain came from a study of CD8 T cells in Susac syndrome. The ends were cut back, 2 bases at V and 5 bases at J, with 13 bases in the middle. CDR1 and CDR2 from the germline V gene are SGHTA and FQGTGA. The CDR3 spans 16 residues. The RNA input was about 0.5 to 1 ug, and it was reverse transcribed with random hexamers. Multiplex immunoSEQ PCR targeted 54 Vbeta and 13 Jbeta TCR beta segments. TCRdb re-analysed the immunoSEQ multiplex PCR reads in MiXCR, keeping a single row per CDR3 protein. The sample lists about 83,000 distinct CDR3 sequences; 90% to 97% were seen once. Material: CD8+ T cells from PBMCs. The chain recombines TRBV7-3 with TRBJ1-6; D call uncertain. The receptor's source is a human donor with Susac syndrome. The CDR3 DNA is TGTGCCAGCAGCTTAGGGTTTGGCCGGGATAATTCACCCCTCCACTTT. Translation gives CASSLGFGRDNSPLHF.